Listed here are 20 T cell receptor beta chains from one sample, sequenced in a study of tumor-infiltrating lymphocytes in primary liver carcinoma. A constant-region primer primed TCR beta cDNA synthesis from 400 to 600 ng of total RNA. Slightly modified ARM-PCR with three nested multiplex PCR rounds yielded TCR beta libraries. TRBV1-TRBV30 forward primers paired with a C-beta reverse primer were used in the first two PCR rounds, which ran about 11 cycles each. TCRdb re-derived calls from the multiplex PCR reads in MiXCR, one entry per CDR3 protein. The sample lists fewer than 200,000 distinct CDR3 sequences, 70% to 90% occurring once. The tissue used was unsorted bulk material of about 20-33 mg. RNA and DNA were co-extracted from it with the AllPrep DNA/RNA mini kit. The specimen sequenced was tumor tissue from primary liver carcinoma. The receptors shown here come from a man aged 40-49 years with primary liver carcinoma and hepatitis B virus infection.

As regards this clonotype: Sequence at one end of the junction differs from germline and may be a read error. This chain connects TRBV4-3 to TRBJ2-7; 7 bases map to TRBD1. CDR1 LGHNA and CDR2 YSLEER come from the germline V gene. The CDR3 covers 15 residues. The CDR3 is CANSLEGTASYEQYF. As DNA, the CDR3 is TGCGCCAACAGCCTCGAAGGGACAGCATCTTACGAGCAGTACTTC.

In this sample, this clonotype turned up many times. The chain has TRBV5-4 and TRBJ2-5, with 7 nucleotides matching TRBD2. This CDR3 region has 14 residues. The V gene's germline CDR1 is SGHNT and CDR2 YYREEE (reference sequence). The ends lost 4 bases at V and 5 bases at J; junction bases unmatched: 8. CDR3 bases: TGTGCCAGCAGCGACGAGGGAGGGTTGGAGACCCAGTACTTC. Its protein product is CASSDEGGLETQYF. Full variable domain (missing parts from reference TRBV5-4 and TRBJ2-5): ETGVTQSPTHLIKTRGQQVTLRCSSQSGHNTVSWYQQALGQGPQFIFQYYREEENGRGNFPPRFSGLQFPNYSSELNVNALELDDSALYLCASSDEGGLETQYFGPGTRLLVL.

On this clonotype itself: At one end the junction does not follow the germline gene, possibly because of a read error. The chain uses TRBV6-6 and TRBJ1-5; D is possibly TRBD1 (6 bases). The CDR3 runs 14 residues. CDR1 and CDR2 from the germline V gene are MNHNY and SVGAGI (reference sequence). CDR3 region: CVSSHLQGDQPQHF. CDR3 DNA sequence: TGTGTCAGCAGTCACTTACAGGGAGATCAGCCCCAGCATTTT.

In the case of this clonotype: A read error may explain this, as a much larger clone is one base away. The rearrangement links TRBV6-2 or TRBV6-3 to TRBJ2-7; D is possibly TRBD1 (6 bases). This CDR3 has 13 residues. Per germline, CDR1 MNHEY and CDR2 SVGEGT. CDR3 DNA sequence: TGTGCCAGCGCCGCGACAGGAGCCTACGAGCGGTACTTC. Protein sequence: CASAATGAYERYF.

CDR3 loop: CASPRTGVTEAFF. The CDR3 DNA follows: TGTGCCAGCCCGAGGACAGGGGTCACTGAAGCTTTCTTT. This rearrangement joins TRBV6-1 to TRBJ1-1, with 9 nucleotides matching TRBD1. The CDR3 has 13 amino acids. V shed 8 bases, J shed 4 bases, and the junction held 5 bases outside the gene matches. In germline, CDR1 is MNHNS, CDR2 SASEGT.

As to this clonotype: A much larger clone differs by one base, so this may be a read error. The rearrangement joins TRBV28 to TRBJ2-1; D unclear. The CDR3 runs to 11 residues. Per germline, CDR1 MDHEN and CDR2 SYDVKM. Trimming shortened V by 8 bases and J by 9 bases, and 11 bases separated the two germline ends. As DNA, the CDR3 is TGTGCCAGCGGAGTCAGGATTGAGCAGTTCTTC. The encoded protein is CASGVRIEQFF.

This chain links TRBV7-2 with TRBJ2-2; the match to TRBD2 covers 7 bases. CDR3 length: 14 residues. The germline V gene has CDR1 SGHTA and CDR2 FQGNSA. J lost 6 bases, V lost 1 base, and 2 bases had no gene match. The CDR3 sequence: CASSLDAGAGELFF. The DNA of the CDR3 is TGTGCCAGCAGCTTAGACGCGGGAGCCGGGGAGCTGTTTTTT.

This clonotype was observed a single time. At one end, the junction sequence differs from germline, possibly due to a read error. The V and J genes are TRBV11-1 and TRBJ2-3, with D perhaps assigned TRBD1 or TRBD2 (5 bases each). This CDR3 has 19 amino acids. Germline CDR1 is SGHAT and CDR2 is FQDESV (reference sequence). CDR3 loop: CATSSGGISVGARTDTQYF. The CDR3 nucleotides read TGTGCCACCAGCTCTGGGGGAATCTCTGTTGGAGCCCGTACAGATACGCAGTATTTT.

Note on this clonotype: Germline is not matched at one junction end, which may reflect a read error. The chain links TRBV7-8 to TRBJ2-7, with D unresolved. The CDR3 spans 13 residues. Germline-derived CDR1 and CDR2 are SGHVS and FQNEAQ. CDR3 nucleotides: TGTACCAGCAACTTGTCATCCACCTACGTGCAGTACTTC. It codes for CTSNLSSTYVQYF.

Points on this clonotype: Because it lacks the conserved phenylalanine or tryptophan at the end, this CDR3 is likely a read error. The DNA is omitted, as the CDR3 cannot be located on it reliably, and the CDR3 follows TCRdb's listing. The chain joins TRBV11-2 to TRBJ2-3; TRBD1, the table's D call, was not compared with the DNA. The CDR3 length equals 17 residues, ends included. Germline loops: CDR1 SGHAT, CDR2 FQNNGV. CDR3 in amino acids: CANSLDPGETSTDMQYN.

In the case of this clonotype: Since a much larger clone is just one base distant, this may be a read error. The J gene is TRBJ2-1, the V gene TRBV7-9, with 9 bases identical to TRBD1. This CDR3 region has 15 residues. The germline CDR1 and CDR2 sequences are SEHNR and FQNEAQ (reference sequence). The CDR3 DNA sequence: TGTGTCAGCAGCTCGGACAGGGGTAGTATAAATGAGCAGTTCTTC. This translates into CVSSSDRGSINEQFF.

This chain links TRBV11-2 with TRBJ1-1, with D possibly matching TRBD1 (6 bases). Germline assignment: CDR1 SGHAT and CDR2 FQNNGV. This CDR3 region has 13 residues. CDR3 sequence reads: CPSSLDTGTEAFF. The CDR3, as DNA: TGTCCTAGCAGCTTAGATACCGGGACAGAAGCTTTCTTT.

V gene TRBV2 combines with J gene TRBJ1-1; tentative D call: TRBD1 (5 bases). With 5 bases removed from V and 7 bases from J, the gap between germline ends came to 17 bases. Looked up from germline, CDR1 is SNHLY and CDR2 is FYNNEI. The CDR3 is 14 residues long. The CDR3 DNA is TGTGCCAGCAGTCAGGGCAGGAAGGGCGTTGAAGCTTTCTTT. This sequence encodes CASSQGRKGVEAFF.

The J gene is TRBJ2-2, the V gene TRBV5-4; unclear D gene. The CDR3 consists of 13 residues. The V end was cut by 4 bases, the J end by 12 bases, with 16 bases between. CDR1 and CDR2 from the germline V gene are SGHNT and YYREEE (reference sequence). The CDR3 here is CASSPEGYSKLFF. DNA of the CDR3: TGTGCCAGCAGCCCCGAAGGGTACAGCAAGCTGTTTTTT.

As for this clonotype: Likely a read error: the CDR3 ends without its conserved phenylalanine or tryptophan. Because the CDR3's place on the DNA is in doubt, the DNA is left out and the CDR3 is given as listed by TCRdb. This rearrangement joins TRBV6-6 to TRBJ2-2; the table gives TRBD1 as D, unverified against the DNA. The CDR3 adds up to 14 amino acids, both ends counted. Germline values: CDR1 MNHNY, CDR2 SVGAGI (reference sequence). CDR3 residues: CATSVARGTGELVY.

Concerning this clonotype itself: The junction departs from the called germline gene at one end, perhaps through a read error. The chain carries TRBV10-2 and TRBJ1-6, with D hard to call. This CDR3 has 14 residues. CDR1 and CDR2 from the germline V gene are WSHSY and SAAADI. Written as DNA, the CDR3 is TGCGCCAGCAGTGACTCCACGGTTAATTCACCGCTCCACTTT. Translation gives CASSDSTVNSPLHF.

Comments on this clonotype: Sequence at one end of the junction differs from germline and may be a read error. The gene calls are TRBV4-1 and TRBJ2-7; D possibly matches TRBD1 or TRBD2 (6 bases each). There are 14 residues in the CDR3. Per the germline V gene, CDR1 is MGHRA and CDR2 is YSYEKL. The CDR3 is CASSLGRQDYEHYF. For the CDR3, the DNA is TGCGCCAGCAGCCTAGGTAGACAGGACTACGAGCATTACTTC.

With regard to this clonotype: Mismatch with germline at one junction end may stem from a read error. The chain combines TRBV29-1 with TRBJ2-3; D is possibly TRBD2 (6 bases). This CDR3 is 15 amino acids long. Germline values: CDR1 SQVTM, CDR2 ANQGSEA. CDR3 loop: CSVEGGADITDTHYF. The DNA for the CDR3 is TGCAGTGTTGAGGGCGGGGCTGACATCACGGATACGCATTATTTT.

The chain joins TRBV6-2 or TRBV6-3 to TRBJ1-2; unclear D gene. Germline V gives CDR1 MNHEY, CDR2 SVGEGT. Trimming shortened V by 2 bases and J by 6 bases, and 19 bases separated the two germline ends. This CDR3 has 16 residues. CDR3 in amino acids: CASSYPGVGYGDGYTF. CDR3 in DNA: TGTGCCAGCAGTTACCCCGGAGTGGGCTACGGAGATGGCTACACCTTC.

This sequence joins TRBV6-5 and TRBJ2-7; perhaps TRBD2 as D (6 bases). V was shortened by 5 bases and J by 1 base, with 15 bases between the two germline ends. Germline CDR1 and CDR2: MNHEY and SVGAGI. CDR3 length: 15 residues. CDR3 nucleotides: TGTGCCAGCAGTCCCGCCGGGAGTGTATCCTACGAGCAGTACTTC. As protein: CASSPAGSVSYEQYF.